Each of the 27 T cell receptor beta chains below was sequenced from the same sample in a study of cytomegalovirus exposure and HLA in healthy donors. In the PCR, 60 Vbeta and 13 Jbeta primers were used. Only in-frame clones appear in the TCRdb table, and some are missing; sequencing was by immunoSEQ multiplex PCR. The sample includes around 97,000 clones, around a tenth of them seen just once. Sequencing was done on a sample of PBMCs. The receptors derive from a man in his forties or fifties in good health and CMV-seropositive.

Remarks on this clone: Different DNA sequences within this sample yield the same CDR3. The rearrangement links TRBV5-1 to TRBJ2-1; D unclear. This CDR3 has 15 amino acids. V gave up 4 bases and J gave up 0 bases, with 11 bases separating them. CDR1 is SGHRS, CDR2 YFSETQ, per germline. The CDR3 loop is CASSLDGSSYNEQFF. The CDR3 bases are TGCGCCAGCAGCCTAGACGGAAGCTCCTACAATGAGCAGTTCTTC.

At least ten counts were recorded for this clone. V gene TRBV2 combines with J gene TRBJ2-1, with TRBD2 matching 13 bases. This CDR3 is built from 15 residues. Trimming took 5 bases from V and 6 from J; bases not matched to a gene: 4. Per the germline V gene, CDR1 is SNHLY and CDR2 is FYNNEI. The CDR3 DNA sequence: TGTGCCAGCAGTCGGACTAGCGGGAGAGCCAATGAGCAGTTCTTC. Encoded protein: CASSRTSGRANEQFF.

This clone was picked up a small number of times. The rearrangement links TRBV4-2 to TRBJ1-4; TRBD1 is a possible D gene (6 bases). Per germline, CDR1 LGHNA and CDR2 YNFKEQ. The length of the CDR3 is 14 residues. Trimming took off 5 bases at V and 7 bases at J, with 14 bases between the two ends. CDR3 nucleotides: TGTGCCAGCAGCGACGGGGGGGCAGTTGAAAAACTGTTTTTT. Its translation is CASSDGGAVEKLFF.

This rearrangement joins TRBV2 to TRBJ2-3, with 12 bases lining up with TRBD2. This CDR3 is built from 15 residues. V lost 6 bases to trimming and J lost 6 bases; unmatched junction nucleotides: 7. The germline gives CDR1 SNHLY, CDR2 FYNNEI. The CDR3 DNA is TGTGCCAGCAGGGCGACTAGCGGGAGATCGGATACGCAGTATTTT. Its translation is CASRATSGRSDTQYF.

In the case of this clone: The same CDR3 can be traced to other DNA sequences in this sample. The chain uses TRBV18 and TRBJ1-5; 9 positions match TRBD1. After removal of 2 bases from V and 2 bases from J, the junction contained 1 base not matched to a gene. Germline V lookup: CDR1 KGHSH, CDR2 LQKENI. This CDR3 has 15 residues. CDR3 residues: CASSPDRGGNQPQHF. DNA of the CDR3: TGTGCCAGCTCACCAGACAGGGGGGGCAATCAGCCCCAGCATTTT.

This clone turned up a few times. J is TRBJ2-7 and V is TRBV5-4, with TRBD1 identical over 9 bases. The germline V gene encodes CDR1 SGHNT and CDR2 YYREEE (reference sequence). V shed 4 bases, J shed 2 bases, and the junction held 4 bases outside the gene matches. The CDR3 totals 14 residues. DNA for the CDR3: TGTGCCAGCAGCCCGGACAGGGGCACCTACGAGCAGTACTTC. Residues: CASSPDRGTYEQYF.

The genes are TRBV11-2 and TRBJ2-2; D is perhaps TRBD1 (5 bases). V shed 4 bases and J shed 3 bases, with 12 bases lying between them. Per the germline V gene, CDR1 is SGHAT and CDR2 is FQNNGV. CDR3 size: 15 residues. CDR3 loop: CASSSPRQYTGELFF. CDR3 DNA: TGTGCCAGCAGCTCCCCAAGACAGTACACCGGGGAGCTGTTTTTT.

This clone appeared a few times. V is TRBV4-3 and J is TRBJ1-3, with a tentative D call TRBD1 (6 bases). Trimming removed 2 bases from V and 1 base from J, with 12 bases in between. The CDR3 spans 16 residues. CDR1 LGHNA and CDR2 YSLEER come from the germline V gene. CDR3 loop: CASSQSRTGSGNTIYF. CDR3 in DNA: TGCGCCAGCAGCCAAAGCCGAACAGGGTCTGGAAACACCATATATTTT.

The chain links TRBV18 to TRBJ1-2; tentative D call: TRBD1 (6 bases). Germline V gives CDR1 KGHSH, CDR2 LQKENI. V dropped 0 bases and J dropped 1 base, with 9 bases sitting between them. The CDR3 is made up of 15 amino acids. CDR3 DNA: TGTGCCAGCTCACCACCGGGGACAAGTAACTATGGCTACACCTTC. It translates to CASSPPGTSNYGYTF.

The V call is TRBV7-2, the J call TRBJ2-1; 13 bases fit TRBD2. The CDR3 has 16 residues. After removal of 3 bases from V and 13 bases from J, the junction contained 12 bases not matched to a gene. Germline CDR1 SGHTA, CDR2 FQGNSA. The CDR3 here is CASSLGRTSGSEFQFF. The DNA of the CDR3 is TGTGCCAGCAGCTTGGGGAGGACTAGCGGGAGCGAATTCCAGTTCTTC.

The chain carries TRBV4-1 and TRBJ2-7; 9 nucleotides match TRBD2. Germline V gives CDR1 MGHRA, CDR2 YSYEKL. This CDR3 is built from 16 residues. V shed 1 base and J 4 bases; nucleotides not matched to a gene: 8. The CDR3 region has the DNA TGCGCCAGCAGCCAAGGGGTTAGCGGGAGCGGGTACGAGCAGTACTTC. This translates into CASSQGVSGSGYEQYF.

This chain's CDR3 is CASSLGLGETQYF. Here the CDR3 DNA reads TGCGCCAGCAGCTTGGGACTAGGGGAGACCCAGTACTTC. The V call is TRBV5-1, the J call TRBJ2-5; D might be TRBD2 (6 bases). This CDR3 comprises 13 residues. The V gene lost 0 bases and the J gene lost 5 bases, with 8 bases spanning the gap. Germline V gene data show CDR1 as SGHRS and CDR2 as YFSETQ.

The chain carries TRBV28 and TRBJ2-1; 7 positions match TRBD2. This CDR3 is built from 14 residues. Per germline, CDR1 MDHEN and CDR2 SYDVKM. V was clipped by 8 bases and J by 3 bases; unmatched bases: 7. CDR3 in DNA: TGTGCCAGCCGACCAGCGGGGAACTACAATGAGCAGTTCTTC. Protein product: CASRPAGNYNEQFF.

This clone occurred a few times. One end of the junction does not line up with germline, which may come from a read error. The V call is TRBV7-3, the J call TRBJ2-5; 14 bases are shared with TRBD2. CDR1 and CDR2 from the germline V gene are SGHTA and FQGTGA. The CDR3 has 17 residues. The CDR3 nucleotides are TGTGCCAGCAGCATAACCCCGGGACTAGCGGGGGTAGAGACCCAGTACTTC. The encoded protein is CASSITPGLAGVETQYF. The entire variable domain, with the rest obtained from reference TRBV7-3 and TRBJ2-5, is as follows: GAGVSQTPSNKVTEKGKYVELRCDPISGHTALYWYRQSLGQGPEFLIYFQGTGAADDSGLPNDRFFAVRPEGSVSTLKIQRTERGDSAVYLCASSITPGLAGVETQYFGPGTRLLVL.

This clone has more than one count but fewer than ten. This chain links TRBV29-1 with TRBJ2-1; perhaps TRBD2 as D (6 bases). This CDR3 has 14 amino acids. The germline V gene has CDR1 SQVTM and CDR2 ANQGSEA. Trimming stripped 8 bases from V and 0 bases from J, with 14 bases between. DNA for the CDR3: TGCAGCTTCACCCGGGGGAGCTCCTACAATGAGCAGTTCTTC. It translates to CSFTRGSSYNEQFF.

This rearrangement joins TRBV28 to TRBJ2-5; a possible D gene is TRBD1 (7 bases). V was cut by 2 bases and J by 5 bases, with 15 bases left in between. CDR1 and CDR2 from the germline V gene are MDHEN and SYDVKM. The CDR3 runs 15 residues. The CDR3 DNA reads TGTGCCAGCAGTTTAGGTGGGCAGGGGGGTGAGACCCAGTACTTC. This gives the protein CASSLGGQGGETQYF.

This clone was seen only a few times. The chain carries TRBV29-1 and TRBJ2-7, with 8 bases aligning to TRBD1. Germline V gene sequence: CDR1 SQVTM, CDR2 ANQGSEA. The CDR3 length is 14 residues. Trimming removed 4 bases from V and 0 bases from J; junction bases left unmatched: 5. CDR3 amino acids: CSVVRDRNSYEQYF. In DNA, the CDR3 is TGCAGCGTTGTACGGGACAGGAACTCCTACGAGCAGTACTTC.

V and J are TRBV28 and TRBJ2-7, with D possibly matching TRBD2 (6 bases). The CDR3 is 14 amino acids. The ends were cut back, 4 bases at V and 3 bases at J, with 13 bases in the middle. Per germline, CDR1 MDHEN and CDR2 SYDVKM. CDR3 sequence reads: CASSSGGTLYEQYF. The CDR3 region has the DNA TGTGCCAGCAGTTCGGGCGGGACCCTCTACGAGCAGTACTTC.

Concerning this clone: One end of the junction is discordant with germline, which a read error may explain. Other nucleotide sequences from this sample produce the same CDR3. The CDR3 DNA sequence: TGCGCCAGCAGCTTAGCGGGACAGGGTTTTGGAAACACCATATATTTT. This gives the protein CASSLAGQGFGNTIYF. The rearrangement uses TRBV7-8 and TRBJ1-3, with 9 bases fitting TRBD1. The CDR3 contains 16 residues. Germline values: CDR1 SGHVS, CDR2 FQNEAQ. Supplemented by reference TRBV7-8 and TRBJ1-3, the full variable domain reads GAGVSQSPRYKVAKRGQDVALRCDPISGHVSLFWYQQALGQGPEFLTYFQNEAQLDKSGLPSDRFFAERPEGSVSTLKIQRTQQEDSAVYLCASSLAGQGFGNTIYFGEGSWLTVV.

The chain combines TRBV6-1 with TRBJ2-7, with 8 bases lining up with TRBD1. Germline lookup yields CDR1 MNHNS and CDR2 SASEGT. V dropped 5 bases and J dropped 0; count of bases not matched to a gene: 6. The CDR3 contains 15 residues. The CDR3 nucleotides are TGTGCCAGCAGTCACCGGGACAGGAGCTCCTACGAGCAGTACTTC. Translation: CASSHRDRSSYEQYF.

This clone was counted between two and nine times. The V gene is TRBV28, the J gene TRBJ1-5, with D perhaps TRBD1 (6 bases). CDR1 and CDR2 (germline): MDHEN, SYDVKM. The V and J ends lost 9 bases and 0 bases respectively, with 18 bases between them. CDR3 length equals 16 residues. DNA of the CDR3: TGTGCCAGTTTGCAGGGGCGGATATATAGCAATCAGCCCCAGCATTTT. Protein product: CASLQGRIYSNQPQHF.

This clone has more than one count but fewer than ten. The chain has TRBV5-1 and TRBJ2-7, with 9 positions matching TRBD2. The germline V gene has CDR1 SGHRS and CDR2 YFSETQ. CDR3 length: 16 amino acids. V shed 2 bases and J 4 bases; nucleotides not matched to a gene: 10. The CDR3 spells CASSFTSGRTVYEQYF. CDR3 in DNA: TGCGCCAGCAGCTTTACCAGCGGGAGGACCGTTTACGAGCAGTACTTC.

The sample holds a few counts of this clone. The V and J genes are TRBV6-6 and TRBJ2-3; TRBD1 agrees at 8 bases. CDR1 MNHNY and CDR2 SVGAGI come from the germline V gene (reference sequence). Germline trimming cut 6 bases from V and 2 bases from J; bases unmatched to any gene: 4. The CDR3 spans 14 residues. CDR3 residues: CASRRTGLTDTQYF. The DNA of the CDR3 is TGTGCCAGCAGGCGGACAGGGCTCACAGATACGCAGTATTTT.

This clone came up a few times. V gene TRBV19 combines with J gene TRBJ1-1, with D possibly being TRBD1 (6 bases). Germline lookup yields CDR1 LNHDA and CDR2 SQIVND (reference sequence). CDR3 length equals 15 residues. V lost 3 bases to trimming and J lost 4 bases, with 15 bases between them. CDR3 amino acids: CASSILNRDGTEAFF. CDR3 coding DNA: TGTGCCAGTAGTATTCTCAACAGGGACGGCACTGAAGCTTTCTTT.

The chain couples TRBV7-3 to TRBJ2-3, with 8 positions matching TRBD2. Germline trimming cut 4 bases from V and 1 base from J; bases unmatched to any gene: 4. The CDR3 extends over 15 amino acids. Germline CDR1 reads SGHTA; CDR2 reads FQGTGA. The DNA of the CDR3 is TGTGCCAGCAGCTCCGGACTAGCTGGCACAGATACGCAGTATTTT. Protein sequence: CASSSGLAGTDTQYF.

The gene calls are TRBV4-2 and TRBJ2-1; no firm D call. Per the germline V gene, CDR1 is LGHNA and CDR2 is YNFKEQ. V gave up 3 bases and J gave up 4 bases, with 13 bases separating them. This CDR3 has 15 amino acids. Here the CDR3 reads CASSQELVDYNEQFF. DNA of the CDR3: TGTGCCAGCAGCCAGGAGTTGGTAGATTACAATGAGCAGTTCTTC.

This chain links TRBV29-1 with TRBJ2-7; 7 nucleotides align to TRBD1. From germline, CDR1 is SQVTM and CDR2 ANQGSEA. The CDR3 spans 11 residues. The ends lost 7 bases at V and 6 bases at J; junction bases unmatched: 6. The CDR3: CSGGQSGEQYF. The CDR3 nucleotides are TGCAGCGGGGGACAGTCCGGCGAGCAGTACTTC.